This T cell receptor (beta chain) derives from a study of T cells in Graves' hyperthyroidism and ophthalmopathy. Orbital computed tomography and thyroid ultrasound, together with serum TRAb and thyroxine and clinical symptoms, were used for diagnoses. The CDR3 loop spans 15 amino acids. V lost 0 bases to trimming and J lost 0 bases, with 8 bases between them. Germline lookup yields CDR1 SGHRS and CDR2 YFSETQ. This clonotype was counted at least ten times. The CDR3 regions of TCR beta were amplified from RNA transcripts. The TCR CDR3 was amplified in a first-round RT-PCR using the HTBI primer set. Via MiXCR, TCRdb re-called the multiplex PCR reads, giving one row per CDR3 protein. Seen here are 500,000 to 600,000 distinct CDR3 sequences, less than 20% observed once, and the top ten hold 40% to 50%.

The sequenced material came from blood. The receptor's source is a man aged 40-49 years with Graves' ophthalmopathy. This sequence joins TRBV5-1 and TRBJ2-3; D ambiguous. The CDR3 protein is CASSLEFGSTDTQYF. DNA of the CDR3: TGCGCCAGCAGCTTGGAGTTCGGCAGCACAGATACGCAGTATTTT. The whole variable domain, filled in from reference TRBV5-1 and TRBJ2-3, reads KAGVTQTPRYLIKTRGQQVTLSCSPISGHRSVSWYQQTPGQGLQFLFEYFSETQRNKGNFPGRFSGRQFSNSRSEMNVSTLELGDSALYLCASSLEFGSTDTQYFGPGTRLTVL.